This TCR beta chain comes out of a study of shared clonotypes between healthy human individuals. Donation came from healthy HIV-negative adults that had no recent acute infections or vaccinations. Assay used: immunoSEQ multiplex PCR; TCRdb lists only in-frame clones, some missing. The data hold 2,100,000 or so clones, with approximately 94% observed a single time. Germline CDR1 and CDR2: SGHAT and FQNNGV. The CDR3 is 14 amino acids. Trimming removed 3 bases from V and 3 bases from J; junction bases left unmatched: 5. The clonotype was recovered from a young man in good health. The chain couples TRBV11-2 to TRBJ2-7, with TRBD2 matching 7 bases. Sequencing input: naive CD4+ T cells sorted from blood. The subset denotes: CD45RA+ positively selected. The CDR3 sequence: CASSFVGRVYEQYF. Written as DNA, the CDR3 is TGTGCCAGCAGCTTTGTGGGGAGGGTCTACGAGCAGTACTTC.